Each of the 3 T cell receptor beta chains below was sequenced from the same sample in a study of radiotherapy plus CTLA-4 blockade in lung cancer. Method: immunoSEQ multiplex PCR; TCRdb's copy keeps in-frame clones and lacks some. The profile shows over 100,000 clones, more than 65% of them singletons. The material sequenced was peripheral blood, taken from a patient treated with radiotherapy plus ipilimumab. The receptors derive from a human donor with non-small cell lung cancer that progressed on radiotherapy plus ipilimumab. Some clones in this sample may be carry-over from other donors' samples.

This clone was seen once. CDR3 sequence (DNA): TGTGCCAGCAGACGGGACAGGGTGAACTATGGCTACACCTTC. Translation: CASRRDRVNYGYTF. The chain recombines TRBV5-6 with TRBJ1-2, with 9 bases aligning to TRBD1. The ends lost 5 bases at V and 2 bases at J; junction bases unmatched: 4. CDR1 and CDR2 from the germline V gene are SGHDT and YYEEEE. This CDR3 has 14 amino acids.

The rearrangement uses TRBV7-8 and TRBJ1-2; no clear D gene. Trimming left V 1 base short and J 5 bases short, with 8 bases between. The CDR3 sequence is 13 residues long. Germline V gives CDR1 SGHVS, CDR2 FQNEAQ. CDR3 sequence reads: CASSLDWEYGYTF. CDR3 nucleotide sequence: TGTGCCAGCAGCTTAGATTGGGAGTATGGCTACACCTTC.

The rearrangement links TRBV4-1 to TRBJ2-1; no firm D call. The V gene lost 1 base and the J gene lost 4 bases, with 8 bases spanning the gap. The CDR3 length is 14 residues. Germline lookup yields CDR1 MGHRA and CDR2 YSYEKL. CDR3 sequence (DNA): TGCGCCAGCAGCCAAGCCACGACTTACAATGAGCAGTTCTTC. Amino acids: CASSQATTYNEQFF.